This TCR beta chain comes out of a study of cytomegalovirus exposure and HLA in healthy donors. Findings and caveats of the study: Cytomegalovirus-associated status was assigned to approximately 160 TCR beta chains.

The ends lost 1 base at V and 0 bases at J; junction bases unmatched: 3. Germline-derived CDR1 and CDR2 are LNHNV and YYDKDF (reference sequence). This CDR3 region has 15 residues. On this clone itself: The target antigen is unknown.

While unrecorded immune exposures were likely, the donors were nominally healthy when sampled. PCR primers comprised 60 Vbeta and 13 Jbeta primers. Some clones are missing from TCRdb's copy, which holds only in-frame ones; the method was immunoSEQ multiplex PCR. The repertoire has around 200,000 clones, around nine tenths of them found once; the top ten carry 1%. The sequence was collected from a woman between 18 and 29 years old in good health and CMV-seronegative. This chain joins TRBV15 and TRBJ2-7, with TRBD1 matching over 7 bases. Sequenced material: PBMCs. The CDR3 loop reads CATSRGGGRSYEQYF. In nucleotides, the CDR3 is TGTGCCACCAGCAGAGGAGGGGGCCGCTCCTACGAGCAGTACTTC.